One sample yielded the 9 T cell receptor beta chains listed below, sequenced in a study of blood T cells in healthy people across ages. Combining a sample-barcoded 5' primer with a J-beta primer mix, a second PCR ran for roughly 7 to 12 cycles. Each CDR3 protein gets one entry after TCRdb re-called the 5' RACE reads with MiXCR. The sample has roughly 1,100,000 distinct CDR3 sequences, about 23% seen once. In addition, the sample was reused for a study of T cells of mothers and their children.

The sample consisted of blood. The source is a girl aged 2 to 9 in good health.

This chain uses TRBV29-1 with TRBJ2-1; D call uncertain. CDR3 length equals 16 residues. V shed 0 bases and J shed 0 bases, with 12 bases lying between them. Germline V gene lookup returns CDR1 SQVTM and CDR2 ANQGSEA. CDR3 in amino acids: CSVEEGARGSYNEQFF. CDR3 DNA: TGCAGCGTTGAAGAAGGAGCTAGAGGCTCCTACAATGAGCAGTTCTTC.

This clonotype turned up a few times. This chain uses TRBV28 with TRBJ2-7; 7 positions agree with TRBD1. V was pared by 5 bases and J by 2 bases, with 6 bases of the junction left unmatched. The CDR3 sequence is 14 residues long. The V gene's germline CDR1 is MDHEN and CDR2 SYDVKM. The CDR3 DNA is TGTGCCAGCAGTCACAGACAGGGAACCTACGAGCAGTACTTC. Protein: CASSHRQGTYEQYF.

This clonotype showed up just a few times. The rearrangement links TRBV29-1 to TRBJ2-6; no reliable D call. V lost 5 bases, J lost 0 bases, and 8 bases lay in between. Germline V gene data show CDR1 as SQVTM and CDR2 as ANQGSEA. The CDR3 runs 14 residues. CDR3 region: CSVLLYSGANVLTF. The CDR3 nucleotides read TGCAGCGTTTTGTTGTACTCTGGGGCCAACGTCCTGACTTTC.

On this clonotype: Germline and junction disagree at one end, which may indicate a read error. The chain links TRBV3-1 to TRBJ2-3; D could derive from TRBD1 or TRBD2 (5 bases each). The CDR3 is 18 amino acids. Germline values: CDR1 LGHDT, CDR2 YNNKEL (reference sequence). The CDR3 nucleotides are TGTGCCAGCAGCCAAGAAAATGTCCGGGGCACTGCAGCAGATACACAGTATTTT. This codes for CASSQENVRGTAADTQYF.

The rearrangement joins TRBV4-2 to TRBJ2-7, with 8 nucleotides matching TRBD1. CDR3 length equals 15 residues. V lost 0 bases, J lost 3 bases, and 4 bases stayed unmatched. Germline CDR1 is LGHNA and CDR2 is YNFKEQ. As DNA, the CDR3 is TGTGCCAGCAGCCAAGATATAGGACAGGGCTACGAGCAGTACTTC. Its translation is CASSQDIGQGYEQYF.

The J gene is TRBJ2-3, the V gene TRBV7-9; no definite D call. Germline V gene data show CDR1 as SEHNR and CDR2 as FQNEAQ (reference sequence). V was cut by 9 bases and J by 2 bases, with 9 bases left in between. The CDR3 loop spans 12 amino acids. Here the CDR3 DNA reads TGTGCCAGGCCACGACTCACAGATACGCAGTATTTT. Protein: CARPRLTDTQYF. Filled out from reference TRBV7-9 and TRBJ2-3, the complete variable domain reads DTGVSQNPRHKITKRGQNVTFRCDPISEHNRLYWYRQTLGQGPEFLTYFQNEAQLEKSRLLSDRFSAERPKGSFSTLEIQRTEQGDSAMYLCARPRLTDTQYFGPGTRLTVL.

The gene calls are TRBV12-5 and TRBJ1-1, with a tentative D call TRBD1 (6 bases). CDR3 length equals 13 residues. Germline CDR1 is LGHNT and CDR2 is FRNRAP. Trimming removed 0 bases from V and 10 bases from J, with 12 bases in between. The CDR3 reads CASGLVGGYGAFF. The CDR3, as DNA: TGTGCTAGTGGTTTGGTAGGGGGGTACGGAGCTTTCTTT.

This chain joins TRBV7-9 and TRBJ2-7; D is possibly TRBD1 (5 bases). Germline CDR1 reads SEHNR; CDR2 reads FQNEAQ (reference sequence). The CDR3 sequence is 14 residues long. The V gene lost 5 bases and the J gene lost 4 bases, with 15 bases spanning the gap. CDR3 coding DNA: TGTGCCAGCAGCGGTCGACAGACAGCATACGAGCAGTACTTC. Residues: CASSGRQTAYEQYF. Supplemented by reference TRBV7-9 and TRBJ2-7, the full variable domain reads DTGVSQNPRHKITKRGQNVTFRCDPISEHNRLYWYRQTLGQGPEFLTYFQNEAQLEKSRLLSDRFSAERPKGSFSTLEIQRTEQGDSAMYLCASSGRQTAYEQYFGPGTRLTVT.

V usage is TRBV9 and J usage is TRBJ1-2; 10 bases are shared with TRBD1. The CDR3 is 15 amino acids. J was trimmed by 8 bases and V by 0 bases; bases with no gene match: 7. The germline CDR1 and CDR2 sequences are SGDLS and YYNGEE. CDR3 in amino acids: CASSVAGQGIPGYTF. The CDR3 DNA reads TGTGCCAGCAGCGTAGCGGGACAGGGGATTCCAGGCTACACCTTC. The full variable domain, rest sourced from reference TRBV9 and TRBJ1-2, is DSGVTQTPKHLITATGQRVTLRCSPRSGDLSVYWYQQSLDQGLQFLIQYYNGEERAKGNILERFSAQQFPDLHSELNLSSLELGDSALYFCASSVAGQGIPGYTFGSGTRLTVV.